Listed below are T cell receptor beta chains from one sample, sequenced in a study of blood T cell repertoires in COVID-19. The repertoire was sequenced with immunoSEQ multiplex PCR; TCRdb's copy has only in-frame clones and lacks some. The profile shows about 160,000 clones, roughly 82% of them singletons. The sequencing input was peripheral blood. These receptors all stem from a woman aged 40 to 50 with COVID-19, enrolled during active disease. The CDR3 runs from the conserved cysteine through the conserved F or W. Each record gives: V gene, J gene, clone size, D gene, CDR3 DNA, CDR3 protein. D genes are given only for firm matches. Some rows have no size entry. The others give once, few or many, or a class for an expanded clone.

V: TRBV2; J: TRBJ2-5; size: -; D: -; DNA: TGTGCCAGCAGCGCCCCCGGGGGTCCCCAGTACTTC; CDR3: CASSAPGGPQYF
V: TRBV5-4; J: TRBJ2-4; size: -; D: -; DNA: TGTGCCAGCAGCACGGGGTTAGCCAAAAACATTCAGTACTTC; CDR3: CASSTGLAKNIQYF
V: TRBV28; J: TRBJ1-1; size: -; D: TRBD1; DNA: TGTGCCAGCAGTTTAGGGACAGGGGTTGGAGCTTTCTTT; CDR3: CASSLGTGVGAFF
V: TRBV7-9; J: TRBJ2-3; size: -; D: -; DNA: TGTGCCAGCAGACCGGACAGCCCAGATACGCAGTATTTT; CDR3: CASRPDSPDTQYF
V: TRBV7-8; J: TRBJ2-3; size: once; D: -; DNA: TGTGCCAGTGGGACGGCGGGGCTTATTAGCACAGATACGCAGTATTTT; CDR3: CASGTAGLISTDTQYF
V: TRBV27; J: TRBJ1-6; size: -; D: -; DNA: TGTGCCAGCACTCCCTCCTTTGGGGGCAATTCACCCCTCCACTTT; CDR3: CASTPSFGGNSPLHF
V: TRBV5-1; J: TRBJ2-5; size: -; D: -; DNA: TGCGCCAGCAGCATAAAAACCCCGGGGACTTTGGGGGAGACCCAGTACTTC; CDR3: CASSIKTPGTLGETQYF
V: TRBV30; J: TRBJ1-1; size: once; D: -; DNA: TGTGCCTGGAGTGCGGACGGGGGCACTGAAGCTTTCTTT; CDR3: CAWSADGGTEAFF
V: TRBV2; J: TRBJ2-7; size: -; D: TRBD1; DNA: TGTGCCAGCAGTGGTGGGACAGGACGCTACGAGCAGTACTTC; CDR3: CASSGGTGRYEQYF
V: TRBV11-2; J: TRBJ1-1; size: -; D: -; DNA: TGTGCCAGCAGCCCAGGGGATTTGGCTGAAGCTTTCTTT; CDR3: CASSPGDLAEAFF
V: TRBV18; J: TRBJ2-7; size: -; D: TRBD1; DNA: TGTGCCAGCTCACGGGACAGCGGCGAGCAGTACTTC; CDR3: CASSRDSGEQYF
V: TRBV7-9; J: TRBJ2-3; size: -; D: TRBD2; DNA: TGTGCCAGCAGCAAGCGGGAGTTAAAAGATACGCAGTATTTT; CDR3: CASSKRELKDTQYF
V: TRBV9; J: TRBJ2-2; size: -; D: TRBD2; DNA: TGTGCCAGCAGCGTAGAGGTAGCGGGAGGGCCGAACGGGGAGCTGTTTTTT; CDR3: CASSVEVAGGPNGELFF
V: TRBV5-8; J: TRBJ2-7; size: few; D: -; DNA: TGTGCCAGCAGCTCGAGGGCCTCAAGCTACGAGCAGTACTTC; CDR3: CASSSRASSYEQYF
V: TRBV19; J: TRBJ2-1; size: -; D: -; DNA: TGTGCCAGTAGTGCCGCTTCGGGTGAGCAGTTCTTC; CDR3: CASSAASGEQFF
V: TRBV30; J: TRBJ2-1; size: -; D: -; DNA: TGTGCCTGGAGTTGGGGCTCCGTCTCCTACAATGAGCAGTTCTTC; CDR3: CAWSWGSVSYNEQFF
V: TRBV4-2; J: TRBJ2-5; size: -; D: TRBD2; DNA: TGTGCCAGCAGCCTCCAGCCCACTAGCGGGGAAGAGACCCAGTACTTC; CDR3: CASSLQPTSGEETQYF
V: TRBV15; J: TRBJ2-1; size: -; D: -; DNA: TGTGCCACCAGCGACCTGACTAGCTACAATGAGCAGTTCTTC; CDR3: CATSDLTSYNEQFF
V: TRBV9; J: TRBJ1-2; size: -; D: -; DNA: TGTGCCAGCAGCGTAGATGCAGGGGCAGGCTATGGCTACACCTTC; CDR3: CASSVDAGAGYGYTF
V: TRBV15; J: TRBJ1-4; size: once; D: -; DNA: TGTGCCACCAGCAGATCTTCCCGGGAAAAACTGTTTTTT; CDR3: CATSRSSREKLFF
V: TRBV19; J: TRBJ1-5; size: -; D: -; DNA: TGTGCCAGTAGTACCCAGGGTCAGATTGTTCAGCCCCAGCATTTT; CDR3: CASSTQGQIVQPQHF
V: TRBV6-5; J: TRBJ2-5; size: -; D: TRBD1; DNA: TGTGCCAGCAGTTACAGTAACAGGGGGGCAAAGACCCAGTACTTC; CDR3: CASSYSNRGAKTQYF
V: TRBV4-1; J: TRBJ2-7; size: few; D: -; DNA: TGCGCCAGCAGCCAAGATCGGGACTCTTTCTACGAGCAGTACTTC; CDR3: CASSQDRDSFYEQYF
V: TRBV29-1; J: TRBJ1-1; size: few; D: -; DNA: TGCAGCGTCGTGAACACTGAAGCTTTCTTT; CDR3: CSVVNTEAFF
V: TRBV19; J: TRBJ2-7; size: -; D: -; DNA: TGTGCCAGTAGGGAGGACAGCCCCTCCTACGAGCAGTACTTC; CDR3: CASREDSPSYEQYF
V: TRBV19; J: TRBJ1-1; size: -; D: -; DNA: TGTGCCAGTAGTATTGGAGGGGCGATAGCATTGAACACTGAAGCTTTCTTT; CDR3: CASSIGGAIALNTEAFF
V: TRBV10-1; J: TRBJ1-4; size: -; D: -; DNA: TGCGCCAGCAATCCCCGACCGACGGGTGAAAAACTGTTTTTT; CDR3: CASNPRPTGEKLFF
V: TRBV12-5; J: TRBJ2-5; size: few; D: TRBD1; DNA: TGTGCTAGTGGGCCACAGGGGCGCCAAGAGACCCAGTACTTC; CDR3: CASGPQGRQETQYF
V: TRBV5-6; J: TRBJ2-2; size: -; D: -; DNA: TGTGCCAGCAGCTCGAGGGCGGGCGGGGAGCTGTTTTTT; CDR3: CASSSRAGGELFF
V: TRBV14; J: TRBJ2-1; size: -; D: -; DNA: TGTGCCAGCAGCCAGAGACTAGTTCAGTTCTTC; CDR3: CASSQRLVQFF
V: TRBV3-1/TRBV3-2; J: TRBJ2-7; size: -; D: TRBD2; DNA: TGTGCCAGCAGCCAGGCCCCGGGACTAGCCTACGAGCAGTACTTC; CDR3: CASSQAPGLAYEQYF
V: TRBV9; J: TRBJ2-1; size: -; D: -; DNA: TGTGCCAGCAGCGTATCCTGGGACTTCGTGTCCTACAATGAGCAGTTCTTC; CDR3: CASSVSWDFVSYNEQFF
V: TRBV29-1; J: TRBJ2-7; size: -; D: -; DNA: TGCAGCGTTGTGAAGACAGACGAGCAGTACTTC; CDR3: CSVVKTDEQYF
V: TRBV5-8; J: TRBJ1-2; size: -; D: TRBD1; DNA: TGTGCCAGCAGCTGGGGACAGGCAGCTAACTATGGCTACACCTTC; CDR3: CASSWGQAANYGYTF
V: TRBV27; J: TRBJ2-1; size: once; D: -; DNA: TGTGCCAGCAGTTTAAATAGAGCGGATGAGCAGTTCTTC; CDR3: CASSLNRADEQFF
V: TRBV9; J: TRBJ2-3; size: once; D: -; DNA: TGTGCCAGCAGCCGGAGCGCCCAAGCAGATACGCAGTATTTT; CDR3: CASSRSAQADTQYF
V: TRBV24-1; J: TRBJ1-2; size: -; D: -; DNA: TGTGCCACCAGTGATTTAAACAATAACTATGGCTACACCTTC; CDR3: CATSDLNNNYGYTF
V: TRBV3-1/TRBV3-2; J: TRBJ2-5; size: -; D: TRBD2; DNA: TGTGCCAGCAGCCAAATACGAGCGGGGGAAGAGACCCAGTACTTC; CDR3: CASSQIRAGEETQYF
V: TRBV4-2; J: TRBJ2-1; size: -; D: TRBD2; DNA: TGTGCCAGCAGCGGAAGCGGGAGGGACTACAATGAGCAGTTCTTC; CDR3: CASSGSGRDYNEQFF